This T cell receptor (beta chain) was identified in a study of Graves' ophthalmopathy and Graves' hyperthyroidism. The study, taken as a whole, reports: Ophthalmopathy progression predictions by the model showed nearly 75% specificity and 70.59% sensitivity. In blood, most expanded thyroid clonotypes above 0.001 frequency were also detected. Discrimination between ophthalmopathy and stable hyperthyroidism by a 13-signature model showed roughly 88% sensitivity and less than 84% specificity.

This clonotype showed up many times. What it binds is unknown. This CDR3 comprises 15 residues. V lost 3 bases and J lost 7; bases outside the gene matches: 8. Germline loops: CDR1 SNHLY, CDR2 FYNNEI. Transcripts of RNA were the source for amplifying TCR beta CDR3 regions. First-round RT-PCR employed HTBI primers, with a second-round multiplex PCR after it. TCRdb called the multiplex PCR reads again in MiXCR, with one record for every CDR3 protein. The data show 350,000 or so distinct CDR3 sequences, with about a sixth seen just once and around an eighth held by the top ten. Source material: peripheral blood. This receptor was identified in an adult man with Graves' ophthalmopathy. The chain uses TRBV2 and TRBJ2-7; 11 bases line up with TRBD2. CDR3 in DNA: TGTGCCAGCAGTGATGGGGTAGCGGGAGGGCGTGAGCAGTACTTC. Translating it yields CASSDGVAGGREQYF.